One T cell receptor beta chain is described in this entry. The source of the sample is a study of T cells in localized non-small cell lung cancer. The CDR3 sequence is 14 residues long. The germline V gene encodes CDR1 MNHNY and CDR2 SVGAGI (reference sequence). Trimming stripped 2 bases from V and 3 bases from J, with 9 bases between. Sequencing used immunoSEQ multiplex PCR; TCRdb keeps in-frame clones, though not all of them. The table has roughly 72,000 clones, 85% to 90% seen once; the top ten hold 20% to 25%. The TCR originated in a male donor older than 55 with stage III squamous cell lung carcinoma. The chain has TRBV6-6 and TRBJ2-3; D is unclear. Sample: peripheral blood, taken before any cancer treatment. The CDR3 here is CASSYPKMTDTQYF. In nucleotides, the CDR3 is TGTGCCAGCAGTTACCCGAAGATGACAGATACGCAGTATTTT.